This section outlines one TCR beta chain sequence together with its context. This clonotype has at least ten counts. Its antigen target is currently unknown. There are no base qualities to consult, and no much larger clone falls within one base. These data originate in a study (dated by TCRdb to the mid-2010s). General notes on the study: Whether tumor-infiltrating Tregs in breast cancer are recruited from blood Tregs or converted in situ from other CD4+ T cell subsets was tested.

From cysteine to phenylalanine, the CDR3 is 12 amino acids long. The sequence is cut down to CDR3 DNA, 36 bases in frame from base 1. As encoded in the germline V gene, CDR1 is SGHRS while CDR2 is YFSETQ. V is reduced by 4 bases and J by 4 bases, leaving a spacing of 8 bases between them. The paper as a whole reports these results and caveats: The TCR alpha and beta sequences of tumor-infiltrating Tregs showed the greatest overlap with tumor naive CD4+ T cells, followed by blood naive CD4+ T cells. The larger-cohort validation was restricted to a single TCR beta V-J rearrangement rather than whole repertoires. Tumor memory CD4+ T cell TCR gene usage clustered with blood and lymph node memory CD4+ cells and lymph node naive CD4+ cells.

CD4+CD45RO+CD25- cells were isolated as memory CD4+ T cells. Tregs, naive and memory CD4+ T cells from tumor, blood and ipsilateral draining lymph nodes of about five breast cancer patients underwent full-length TCR alpha and beta sequencing. Tumor tissue and lymph nodes obtained by ipsilateral axillary dissection were perfused with PBS, cut into small pieces and digested using collagenase I and hyaluronidase. Ficoll density gradient centrifugation was used to isolate mononuclear cells from lymph nodes or from 45 to 50 ml of peripheral blood. A purity exceeding 90% was confirmed by FACS for the sorted cell populations. Full-length TCR variable regions were amplified by 5' RACE PCR with constant-region reverse primers, and semi-nested PCR with Nested Universal Primer A was subsequently performed. The ReliaPrep RNA Cell Miniprep System was used to extract total RNA, which was then reverse transcribed into 5'RACE-ready cDNA with the SMARTer RACE 5'/3' Kit. Full-length TCR alpha and beta libraries were barcoded with multiplex adaptors and sequenced on an Illumina MiSeq. The published analysis was carried out like this. Sequencing data were pooled across the five patients for each of nine subset-tissue groups and compared by unsupervised clustering of TCR gene usage. Repertoire similarity was calculated with the Morisita-Horn index, weighting shared sequences by their contribution to each repertoire. Through fastp at Q25 and MiXCR, TCRdb rebuilt clones from the public reads, retaining in-frame beta chains. CDR3 protein duplicates are merged, each entry listing the most common genes and DNA. For this entry, the V and J calls and clone size follow TCRdb and not the study's own pipeline. Here the sample has roughly 69,000 distinct CDR3 sequences; about 22% occur a single time. The ten largest make up about 3% of the sample.

The TCR comes from a female donor with breast cancer. The chain is assembled from TRBV5-1 and TRBJ1-1; the D gene is not confidently resolved. The sample taken for sequencing was memory CD4+ T cells sorted from a lymph node. The cell subset or site label, as the study defines it: memory CD4+ T cells, CD4+CD45RO+CD25-. The CDR3 region reads CASSREGTEAFF. The sequenced DNA: TGCGCCAGCAGCCGGGAGGGCACTGAAGCTTTCTTT.